This T cell receptor beta chain derives from a study of CD8 T cells in Susac syndrome. Whole-study findings and limits: It was acknowledged in the study that its TCR sequencing and HLA analysis involved a relatively small number of individuals.

An input of roughly 0.5 to 1 ug of RNA was subjected to reverse transcription using random hexamers. TCRdb called the immunoSEQ multiplex PCR reads again in MiXCR, with one record for every CDR3 protein. The data hold some 180,000 distinct CDR3 sequences, with approximately 95% observed a single time. Details on this clonotype: Its antigen is undetermined.

Peripheral blood CD8+ and CD4+ T cells were profiled by TCR beta sequencing. This CDR3 has 17 amino acids. V shed 2 bases, J shed 1 base, and the junction held 6 bases outside the gene matches. CDR1 and CDR2 from the germline V gene are SEHNR and FQNEAQ (reference sequence). V gene TRBV7-9 combines with J gene TRBJ2-5; 11 bases align to TRBD2. The material sequenced was CD4+ T cells from PBMCs. The TCR was taken from a human donor in good health. The CDR3 loop is CASSLSLAGGLQETQYF. The CDR3 bases are TGTGCCAGCAGCTTATCCCTAGCGGGGGGACTCCAAGAGACCCAGTACTTC.